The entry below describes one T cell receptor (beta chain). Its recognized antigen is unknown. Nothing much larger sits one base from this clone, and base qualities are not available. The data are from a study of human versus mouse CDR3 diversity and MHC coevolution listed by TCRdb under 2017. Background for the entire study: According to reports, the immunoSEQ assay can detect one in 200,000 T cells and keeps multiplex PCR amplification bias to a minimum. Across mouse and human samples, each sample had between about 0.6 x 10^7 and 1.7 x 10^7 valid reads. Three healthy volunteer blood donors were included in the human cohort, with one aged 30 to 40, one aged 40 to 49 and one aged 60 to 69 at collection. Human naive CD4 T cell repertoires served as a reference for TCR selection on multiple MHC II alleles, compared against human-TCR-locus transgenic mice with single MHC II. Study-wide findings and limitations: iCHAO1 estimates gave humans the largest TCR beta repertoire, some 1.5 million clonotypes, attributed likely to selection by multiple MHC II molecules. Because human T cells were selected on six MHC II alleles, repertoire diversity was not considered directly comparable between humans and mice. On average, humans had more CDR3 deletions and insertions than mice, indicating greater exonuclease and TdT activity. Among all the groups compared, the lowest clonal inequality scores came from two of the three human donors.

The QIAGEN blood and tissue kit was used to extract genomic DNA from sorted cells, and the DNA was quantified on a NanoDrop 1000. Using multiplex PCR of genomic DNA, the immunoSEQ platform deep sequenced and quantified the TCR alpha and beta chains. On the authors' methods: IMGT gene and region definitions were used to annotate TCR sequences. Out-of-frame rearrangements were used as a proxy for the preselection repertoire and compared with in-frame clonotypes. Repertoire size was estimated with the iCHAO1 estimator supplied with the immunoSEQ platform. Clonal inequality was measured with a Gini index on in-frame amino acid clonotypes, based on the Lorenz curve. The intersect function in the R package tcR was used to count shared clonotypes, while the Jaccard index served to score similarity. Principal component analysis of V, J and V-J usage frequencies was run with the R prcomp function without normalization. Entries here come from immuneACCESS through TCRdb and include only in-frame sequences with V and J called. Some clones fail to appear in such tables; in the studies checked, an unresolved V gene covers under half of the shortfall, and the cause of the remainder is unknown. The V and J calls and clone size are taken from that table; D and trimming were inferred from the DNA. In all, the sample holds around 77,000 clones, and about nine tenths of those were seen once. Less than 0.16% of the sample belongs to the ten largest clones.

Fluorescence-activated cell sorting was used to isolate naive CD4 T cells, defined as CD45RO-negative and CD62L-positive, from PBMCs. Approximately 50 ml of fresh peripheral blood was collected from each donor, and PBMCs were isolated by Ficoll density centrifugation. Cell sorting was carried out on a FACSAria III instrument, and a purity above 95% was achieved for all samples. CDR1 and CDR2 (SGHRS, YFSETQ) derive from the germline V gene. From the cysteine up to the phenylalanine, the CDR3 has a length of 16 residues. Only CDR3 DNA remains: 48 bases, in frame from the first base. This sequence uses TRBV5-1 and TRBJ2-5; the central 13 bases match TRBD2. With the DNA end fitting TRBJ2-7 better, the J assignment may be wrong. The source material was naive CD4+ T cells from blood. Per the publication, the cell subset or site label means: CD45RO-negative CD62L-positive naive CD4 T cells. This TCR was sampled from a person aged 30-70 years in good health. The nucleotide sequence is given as TGCGCCAGCAGCGCGAGCACTAGCGGGGGGGGGTACGAGCAGTACTTC. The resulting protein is CASSASTSGGGYEQYF.